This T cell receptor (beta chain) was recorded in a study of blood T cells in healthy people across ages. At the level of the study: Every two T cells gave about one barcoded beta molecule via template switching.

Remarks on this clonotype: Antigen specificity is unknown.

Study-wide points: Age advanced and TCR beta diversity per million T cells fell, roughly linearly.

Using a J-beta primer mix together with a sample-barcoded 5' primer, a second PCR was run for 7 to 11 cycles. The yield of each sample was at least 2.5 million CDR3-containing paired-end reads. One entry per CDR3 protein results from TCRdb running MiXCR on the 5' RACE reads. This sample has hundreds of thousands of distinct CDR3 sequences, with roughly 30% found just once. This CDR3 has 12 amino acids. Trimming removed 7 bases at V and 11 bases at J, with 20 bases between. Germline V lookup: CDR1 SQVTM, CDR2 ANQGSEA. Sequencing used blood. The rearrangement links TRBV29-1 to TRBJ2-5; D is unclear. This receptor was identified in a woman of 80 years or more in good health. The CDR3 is CSAAKAVDEQYF. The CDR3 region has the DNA TGCAGCGCCGCCAAGGCGGTCGATGAGCAGTACTTC.